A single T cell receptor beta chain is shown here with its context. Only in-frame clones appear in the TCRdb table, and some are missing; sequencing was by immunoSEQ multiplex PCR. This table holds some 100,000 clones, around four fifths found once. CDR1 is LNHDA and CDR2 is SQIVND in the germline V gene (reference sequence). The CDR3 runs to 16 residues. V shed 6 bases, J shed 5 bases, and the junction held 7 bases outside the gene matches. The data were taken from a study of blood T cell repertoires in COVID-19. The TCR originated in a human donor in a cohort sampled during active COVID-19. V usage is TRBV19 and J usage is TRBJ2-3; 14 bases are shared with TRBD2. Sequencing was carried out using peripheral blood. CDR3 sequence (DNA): TGTGCCAGTAGGTCGACTAGCGGGGGGGCTGAAGATACGCAGTATTTT. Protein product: CASRSTSGGAEDTQYF.